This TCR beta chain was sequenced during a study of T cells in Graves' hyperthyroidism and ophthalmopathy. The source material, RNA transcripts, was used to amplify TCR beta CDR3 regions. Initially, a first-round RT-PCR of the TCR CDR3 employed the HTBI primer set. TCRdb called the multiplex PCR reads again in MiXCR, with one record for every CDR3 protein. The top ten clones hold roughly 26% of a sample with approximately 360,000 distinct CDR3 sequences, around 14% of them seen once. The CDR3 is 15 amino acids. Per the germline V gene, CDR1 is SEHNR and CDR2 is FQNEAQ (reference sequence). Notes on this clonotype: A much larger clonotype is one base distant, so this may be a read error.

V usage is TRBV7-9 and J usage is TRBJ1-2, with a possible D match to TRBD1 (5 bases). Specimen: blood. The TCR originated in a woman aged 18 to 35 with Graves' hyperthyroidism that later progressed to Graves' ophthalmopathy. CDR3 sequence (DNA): TGTGCCAGCAGCTTACAAGAGGGGCAGAACTATGGCTGCACCTTC. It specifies CASSLQEGQNYGCTF.